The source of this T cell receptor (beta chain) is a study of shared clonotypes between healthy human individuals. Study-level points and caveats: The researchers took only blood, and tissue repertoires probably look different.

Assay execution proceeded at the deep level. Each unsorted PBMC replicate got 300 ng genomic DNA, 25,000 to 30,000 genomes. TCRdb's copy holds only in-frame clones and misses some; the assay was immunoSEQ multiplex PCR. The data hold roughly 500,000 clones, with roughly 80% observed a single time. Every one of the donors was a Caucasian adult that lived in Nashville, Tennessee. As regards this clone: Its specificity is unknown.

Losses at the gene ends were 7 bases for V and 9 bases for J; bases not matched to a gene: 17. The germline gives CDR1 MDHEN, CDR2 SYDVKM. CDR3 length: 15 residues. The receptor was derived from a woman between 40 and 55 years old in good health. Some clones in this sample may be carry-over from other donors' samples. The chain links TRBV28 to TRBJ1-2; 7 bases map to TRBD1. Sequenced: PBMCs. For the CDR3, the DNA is TGTGCCAGCACCATGGGCCGACTGGGACAGATAAGCTACACCTTC. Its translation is CASTMGRLGQISYTF.